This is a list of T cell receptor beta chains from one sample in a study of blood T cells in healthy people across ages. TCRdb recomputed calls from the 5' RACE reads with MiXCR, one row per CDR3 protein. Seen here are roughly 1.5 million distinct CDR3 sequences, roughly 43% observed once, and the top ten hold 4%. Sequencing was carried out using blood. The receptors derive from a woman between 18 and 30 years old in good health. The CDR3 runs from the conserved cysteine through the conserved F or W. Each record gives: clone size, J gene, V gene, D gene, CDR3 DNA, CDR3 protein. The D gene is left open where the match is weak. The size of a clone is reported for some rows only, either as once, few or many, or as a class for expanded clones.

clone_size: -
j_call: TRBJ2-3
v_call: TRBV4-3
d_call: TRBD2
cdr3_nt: TGCGCCAGCAGCCAAAGGGAGCTGTCCGGGACTAGCGGGACCCCTGGGACGCAGTATTTT
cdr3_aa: CASSQRELSGTSGTPGTQYF

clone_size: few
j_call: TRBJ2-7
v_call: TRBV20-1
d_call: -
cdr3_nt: TGCAGTGGGAGGGGGACCCCTTACGAGCAGTACTTC
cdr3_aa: CSGRGTPYEQYF

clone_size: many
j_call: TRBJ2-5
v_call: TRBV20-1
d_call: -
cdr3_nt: TGCAGTGCCGGCCGTGTCGTAGAGACCCAGTACTTC
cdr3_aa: CSAGRVVETQYF

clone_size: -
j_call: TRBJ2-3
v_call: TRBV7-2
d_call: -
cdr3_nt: TGTGCCAGCAGCTACCCCTCCGATGATACGCAGTATTTT
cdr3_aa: CASSYPSDDTQYF

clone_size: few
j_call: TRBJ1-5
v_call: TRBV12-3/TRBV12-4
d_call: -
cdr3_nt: TGTGCCAGCAGTTTATCACCTGATGTGCCCCAGCATTTT
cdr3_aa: CASSLSPDVPQHF

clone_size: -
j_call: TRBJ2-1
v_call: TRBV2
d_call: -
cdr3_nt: TGTGCCAGCAGTGAGTCGCGGATGTACTACAATGAGCAGTTCTTC
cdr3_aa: CASSESRMYYNEQFF

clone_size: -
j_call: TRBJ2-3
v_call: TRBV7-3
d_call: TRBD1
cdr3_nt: TGTGCCAGCAGCTCAGACAGGGTATCAGCGTCTAGCACAGATACGCAGTATTTT
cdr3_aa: CASSSDRVSASSTDTQYF

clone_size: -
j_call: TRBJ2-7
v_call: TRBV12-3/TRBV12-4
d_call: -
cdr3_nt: TGTGCCAGCAGTTTTTTACCCCGGAGCTACAATGAGCAGTACTTC
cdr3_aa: CASSFLPRSYNEQYF

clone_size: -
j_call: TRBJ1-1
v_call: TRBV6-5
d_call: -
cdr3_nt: TGTGCCAGCAGAACGGGGGAAATGAACACTGAAGCTTTCTTT
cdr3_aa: CASRTGEMNTEAFF

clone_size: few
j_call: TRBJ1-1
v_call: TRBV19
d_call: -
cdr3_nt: TGTGCCAGTAGGCCGACAGAGACTACATGGGCTTTCTTT
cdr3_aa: CASRPTETTWAFF

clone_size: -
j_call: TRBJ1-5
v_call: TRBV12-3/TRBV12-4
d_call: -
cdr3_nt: TGTGCCAGCAGTTTTAGGGCTCGCAGGGATGGCAATCAGCCCCAGCATTTT
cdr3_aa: CASSFRARRDGNQPQHF

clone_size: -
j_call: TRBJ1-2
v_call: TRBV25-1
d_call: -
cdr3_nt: TGTGCCAGCAGTGAGGAGGAGTGGGACTATGGATACACCTTC
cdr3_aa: CASSEEEWDYGYTF

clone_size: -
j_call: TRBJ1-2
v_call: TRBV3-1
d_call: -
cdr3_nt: TGTGCCAGCAGCCAAGCGCGGGCCTTGAGGTTTGGCTACACCTTC
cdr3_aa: CASSQARALRFGYTF

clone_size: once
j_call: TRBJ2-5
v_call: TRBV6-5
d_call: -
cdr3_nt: TGTGCCAGCAGGACGGAGTGGGGCTCAAGGCAGTACTTC
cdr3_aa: CASRTEWGSRQYF

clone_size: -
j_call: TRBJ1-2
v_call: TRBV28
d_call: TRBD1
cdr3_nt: TGTGCCAGCAGTCCAATGGACAGGATCTATGGCTACACCTTC
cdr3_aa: CASSPMDRIYGYTF

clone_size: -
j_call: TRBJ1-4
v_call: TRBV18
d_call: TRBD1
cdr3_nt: TGTGCCAGCCCAGCCAAAACAACAGGGGTTCAAGAAAAACTGTTTTTT
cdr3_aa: CASPAKTTGVQEKLFF

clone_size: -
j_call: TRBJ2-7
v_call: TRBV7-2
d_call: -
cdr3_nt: TGTGCCAGCAGCTTAGGCGCGCTCTCCTACGAGCAGTACTTC
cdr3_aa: CASSLGALSYEQYF

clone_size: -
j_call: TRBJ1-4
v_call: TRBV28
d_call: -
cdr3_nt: TGTGCCAGCAGCAGTAGGCAGGGACTGTTTTTT
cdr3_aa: CASSSRQGLFF

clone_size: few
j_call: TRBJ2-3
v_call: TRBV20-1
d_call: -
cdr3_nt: TGCAGTGCTAGAGAGAGGTGGGATACGCAGTATTTT
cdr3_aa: CSARERWDTQYF

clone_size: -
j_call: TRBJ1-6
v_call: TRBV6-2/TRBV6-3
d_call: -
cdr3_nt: TGTGCCAGCAGTTCGGACACAAGTTCACCCCTCCACTTT
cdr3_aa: CASSSDTSSPLHF

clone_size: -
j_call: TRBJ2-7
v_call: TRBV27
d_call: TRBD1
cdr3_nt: TGTGCCAGCAGTTTAATAGCCGGGACAGGGGGAAACGAGCAGTACTTC
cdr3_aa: CASSLIAGTGGNEQYF

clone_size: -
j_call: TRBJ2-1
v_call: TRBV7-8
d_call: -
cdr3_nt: TGTGCCAGCAGCCCCTCAGTTGCGCTCTACAATGAGCAGTTCTTC
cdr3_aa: CASSPSVALYNEQFF